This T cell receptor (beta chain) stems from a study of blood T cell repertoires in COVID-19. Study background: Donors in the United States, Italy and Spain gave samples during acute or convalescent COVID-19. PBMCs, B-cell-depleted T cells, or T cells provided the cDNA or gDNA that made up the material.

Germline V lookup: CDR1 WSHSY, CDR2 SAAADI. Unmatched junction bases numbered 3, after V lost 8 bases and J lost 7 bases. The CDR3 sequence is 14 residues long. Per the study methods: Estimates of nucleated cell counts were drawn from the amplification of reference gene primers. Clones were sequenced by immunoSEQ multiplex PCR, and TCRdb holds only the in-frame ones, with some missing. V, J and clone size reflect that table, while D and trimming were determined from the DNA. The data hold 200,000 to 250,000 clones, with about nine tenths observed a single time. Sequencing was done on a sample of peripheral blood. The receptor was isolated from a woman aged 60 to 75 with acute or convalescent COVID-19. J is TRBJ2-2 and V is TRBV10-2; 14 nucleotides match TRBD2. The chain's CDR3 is CASGTSGSDGELFF. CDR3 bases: TGCGCCAGCGGGACTAGCGGGAGTGACGGGGAGCTGTTTTTT.